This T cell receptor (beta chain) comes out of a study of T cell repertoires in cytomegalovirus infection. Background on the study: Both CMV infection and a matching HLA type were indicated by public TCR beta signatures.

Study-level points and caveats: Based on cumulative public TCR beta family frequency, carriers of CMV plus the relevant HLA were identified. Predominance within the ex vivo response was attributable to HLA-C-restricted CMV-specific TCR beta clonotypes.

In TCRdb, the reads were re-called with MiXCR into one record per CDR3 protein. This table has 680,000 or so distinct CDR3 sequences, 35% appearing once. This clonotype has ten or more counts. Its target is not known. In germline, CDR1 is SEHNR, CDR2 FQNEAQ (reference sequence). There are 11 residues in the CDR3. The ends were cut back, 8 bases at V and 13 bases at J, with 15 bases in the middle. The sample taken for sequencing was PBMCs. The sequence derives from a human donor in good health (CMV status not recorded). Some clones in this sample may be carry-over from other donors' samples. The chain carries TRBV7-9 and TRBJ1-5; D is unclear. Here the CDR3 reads CASAIFEVQHF. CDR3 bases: TGTGCCAGCGCGATCTTTGAAGTTCAGCATTTT.